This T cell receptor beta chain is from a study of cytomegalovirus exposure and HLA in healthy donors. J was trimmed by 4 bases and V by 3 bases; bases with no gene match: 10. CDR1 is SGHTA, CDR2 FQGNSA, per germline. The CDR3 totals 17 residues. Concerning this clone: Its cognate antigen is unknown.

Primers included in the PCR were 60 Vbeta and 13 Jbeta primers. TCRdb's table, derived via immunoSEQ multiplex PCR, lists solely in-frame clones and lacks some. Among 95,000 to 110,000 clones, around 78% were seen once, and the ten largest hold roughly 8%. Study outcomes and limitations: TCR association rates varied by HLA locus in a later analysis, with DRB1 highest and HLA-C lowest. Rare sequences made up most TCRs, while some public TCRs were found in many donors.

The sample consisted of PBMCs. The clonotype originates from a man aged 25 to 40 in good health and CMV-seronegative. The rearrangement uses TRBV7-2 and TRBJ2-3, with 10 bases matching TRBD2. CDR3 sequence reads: CASSLVAGGILADTQYF. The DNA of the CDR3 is TGTGCCAGCAGCTTGGTAGCGGGAGGAATATTGGCAGATACGCAGTATTTT.